This entry describes one T cell receptor (beta chain). The entry originates in a study of CD8 T cells in Susac syndrome. Random hexamers primed reverse transcription of about 0.45 to 1 ug RNA. TCRdb reprocessed the immunoSEQ multiplex PCR reads with MiXCR, giving one entry per CDR3 protein. The sample holds 80,000 to 90,000 distinct CDR3 sequences, approximately 95% seen once. The CDR3 length is 14 residues. Trimming shortened V by 0 bases and J by 0 bases, and 7 bases separated the two germline ends. In germline, CDR1 is SGDLS, CDR2 YYNGEE. The V gene is TRBV9, the J gene TRBJ2-7; D is ambiguous. The sample comprised CD8+ T cells from PBMCs. This TCR was sampled from a human donor in good health. CDR3 nucleotide sequence: TGTGCCAGCAGCGTAGAGGGCAGCTCCTACGAGCAGTACTTC. Translating gives CASSVEGSSYEQYF.